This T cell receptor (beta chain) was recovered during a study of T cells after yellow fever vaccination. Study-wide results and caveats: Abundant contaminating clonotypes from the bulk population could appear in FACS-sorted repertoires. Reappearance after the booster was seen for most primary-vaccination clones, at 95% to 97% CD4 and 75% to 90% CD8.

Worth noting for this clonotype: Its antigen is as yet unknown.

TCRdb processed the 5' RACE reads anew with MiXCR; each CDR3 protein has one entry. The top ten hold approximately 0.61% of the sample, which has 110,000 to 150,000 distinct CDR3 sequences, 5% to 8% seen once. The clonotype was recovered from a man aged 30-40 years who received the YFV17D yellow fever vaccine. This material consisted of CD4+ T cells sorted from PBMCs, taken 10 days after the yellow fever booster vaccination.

The CDR3, as DNA: TGTGCCAGCAGTTTACTAGCGGGAGCATACAATGAGCAGTTCTTC. Protein sequence: CASSLLAGAYNEQFF. The rearrangement links TRBV27 to TRBJ2-1, with 10 positions matching TRBD2. Unmatched junction bases numbered 2, after V lost 2 bases and J lost 4 bases. Germline lookup yields CDR1 MNHEY and CDR2 SMNVEV (reference sequence). The CDR3 loop spans 15 amino acids.